This T cell receptor (beta chain) appears in the sequencing data of a study of metastatic and nonmetastatic thyroid tumors. Study-level information: For malignant and benign thyroid patients, tumor or nodule tissue and blood were the sources whose repertoires were compared.

Of note for this clone: One end of the junction fails to match germline, which may point to a read error.

The germline CDR1 and CDR2 sequences are SSHAT and FNYEAQ (reference sequence). The CDR3 has 15 residues. Thyroid surgery took place with no prior treatment in any patient. In the source study's methods: The study's classifier, a distant-metastasis tool for papillary thyroid cancer, was built using CDR3 differences across clinicopathological groups. TCRdb reprocessed the PCR reads using MiXCR. The V and J calls and clone size are TCRdb's, not the authors'. The sample yields under 20,000 clones, more than 25% seen once. The clonotype was recovered from a female donor with papillary thyroid cancer or a benign thyroid nodule (not recorded which). Some clones in this sample may be carry-over from other donors' samples. Sequenced sample: tumor tissue. The chain carries TRBV7-7 and TRBJ2-7; D is undetermined. Here the CDR3 reads CASSSGPFPTYEQYF. As DNA, the CDR3 is TGTGCTAGCAGCTCAGGACCTTTTCCGACCTACGAGCAGTACTTC.